Reported below is one T cell receptor (beta chain). Its antigen is currently not known. Base qualities are not recorded, but no much larger clone differs from it by a single base. TCR CDR3 regions were amplified from genomic DNA by multiplex PCR using the deep immunoSEQ assay. Extracted genomic DNA from each cell subset was distributed evenly across all wells of several immunoSEQ 96-well plates, and each plate was treated as a replicate. Each replicate PCR for sorted subsets received around 200 ng genomic DNA, equal to roughly 30,000 T cell genomes. Purified libraries were quantified with a Qubit 3.0 fluorometer, sized on a Bioanalyzer 2100, and re-quantified with the KAPA Library Quantification kit. Each immunoSEQ 96-well plate was sequenced on its own single-read 150-cycle Illumina NextSeq 550 flow cell. In the authors' own workflow: The immunoSEQ output contained only junctional sequences without quality scores, so filtering could not match that applied to full-length reads. To assign V/J genes and CDR3, sequences were annotated using PyIR, a Python wrapper for IgBLAST v1.9, with IMGT germline references. Any read was removed if the V/J assignment was weak (E-value above 1e-6), the CDR3 was missing, or the read contained stop codons, out-of-frame junctions, or ambiguous translated residues. V3J clonotypes were defined as sequences sharing the same inferred V gene, J gene, and CDR3 amino acid sequence. Percentage overlap between repertoires was computed as shared unique clonotypes divided by the size of the smaller repertoire. Three approaches were used to assess repertoire richness: RTK rarefaction, the Chao1 estimator, and Recon v2.1 estimates of unobserved clonotypes. Generation probabilities were computed with OLGA for all TCRbeta clonotypes obtained by the gDNA method from four donors. TCRdb obtained this table from immuneACCESS and retained in-frame rearrangements with V and J assigned. These tables miss some clones; where compared with another copy, unresolved V genes account for less than half of the shortfall, and the remainder is unexplained. That table is the source of V, J and clone size, and D and trimming were worked out from the DNA. This sample comprises roughly 2,500,000 clones, 93% of them detected only once. The top ten clonotypes cover around 0.37% of the sample.

CDR1 SGHAT and CDR2 FQNNGV are derived from the germline V gene. The junction shows trimming of 1 base on V and 2 bases on J, plus 15 bases between the germline ends. There are 18 amino acids in the CDR3, from cysteine to phenylalanine inclusive. The sequence is cut down to CDR3 DNA, 54 bases in frame from base 1. This sample stems from a study of shared clonotypes between healthy human individuals (TCRdb year 2020). Context from the whole study: The cohort included three men and a couple of women between 18 and 49 years of age. For each donor, CD4 naive and CD4 memory were each given three plates, CD8 naive was given two plates, and CD8 memory was given one plate. To estimate repertoire size and how much clonotypes are shared between individuals, the study performed deep sequencing of blood TCR repertoires from about five healthy adults. Libraries were prepared and TCR repertoires were sequenced by different laboratories using diverse techniques, in order to increase sequencing depth and limit assay-specific biases. Between about 0.8 and 8.9 billion PBMCs per donor were obtained by leukapheresis.

Overall results and qualifications from the work: Naive subsets generally had larger estimated clonotype richness than memory subsets did. Based on pairwise subsampling, the degree of clonotype sharing among donors was expected to be affected by sequencing depth. Sharing across a handful of donors was observed for around 5% of naive CD4, over 3% of naive CD8, roughly 2.3% of memory CD4, and around 0.44% of memory CD8 clonotypes. Because the study included a small number of donors, the genetic and exposure-history diversity represented was limited. Compared with non-shared clonotypes, clonotypes shared by all four sorted-subset donors had higher generation probabilities. Rarefaction of sorted-subset datasets indicated incomplete sequencing despite the large sequencing depth. Only blood was sampled, and tissue TCR repertoires likely differ from those in blood.

The donors were healthy, HIV-negative adults who had no recently reported acute infections or vaccinations. Every donor was a Caucasian adult living in Nashville, Tennessee, USA. CD4+ T cells were enriched by magnetic negative selection, after which naive cells were positively selected on CD45RA and the negative fraction was taken as the memory subset. Blood was obtained by leukapheresis, after which PBMCs were separated by Ficoll-Histopaque density gradient centrifugation and cryopreserved in liquid nitrogen vapor phase. Purity and quantity of every magnetically sorted T cell population were checked by analytical flow cytometry. From each sorted fraction, genomic DNA was isolated and quantified by UV absorbance on a Nanodrop 2000c.

This receptor chain uses TRBV11-2 and TRBJ2-6; the D element might be TRBD1 or TRBD2, as each aligns at 6 bases. Sequencing was performed on naive CD4+ T cells from PBMCs. According to the study, the label for this sample's cell subset or site signals: CD45RA+ positively selected. This receptor was taken from a man younger than 30 in good health. Some clones in this sample may be carry-over from other donors' samples. CDR3 region: CASSLVSSGATGANVLTF. In nucleotides, the sequence is TGTGCCAGCAGCTTAGTAAGTTCGGGGGCCACTGGGGCCAACGTCCTGACTTTC.